This entry is about one T cell receptor (beta chain). Symptom resolution, clearance, or two negative PCRs marked donors in Cohort 3 as recovered. Profiling relied on immunoSEQ multiplex PCR, and the TCRdb table lists in-frame clones only, not all of them. Of around 300,000 clones in the sample, about 87% were seen once. The CDR3 runs to 16 residues. With 0 bases removed from V and 2 bases from J, the gap between germline ends came to 13 bases. Germline values: CDR1 MNHEY, CDR2 SMNVEV (reference sequence). The sample is drawn from a study of blood T cell repertoires in COVID-19. The chain recombines TRBV27 with TRBJ1-1, with D possibly TRBD1 on 5 matching bases. The source is a woman between 45 and 65 years old who had recovered from COVID-19. Sequenced: PBMCs or T cells enriched from blood (not recorded which). The CDR3 sequence: CASSLSGIGVNTEAFF. For the CDR3, the DNA is TGTGCCAGCAGTTTATCGGGTATAGGGGTCAACACTGAAGCTTTCTTT.